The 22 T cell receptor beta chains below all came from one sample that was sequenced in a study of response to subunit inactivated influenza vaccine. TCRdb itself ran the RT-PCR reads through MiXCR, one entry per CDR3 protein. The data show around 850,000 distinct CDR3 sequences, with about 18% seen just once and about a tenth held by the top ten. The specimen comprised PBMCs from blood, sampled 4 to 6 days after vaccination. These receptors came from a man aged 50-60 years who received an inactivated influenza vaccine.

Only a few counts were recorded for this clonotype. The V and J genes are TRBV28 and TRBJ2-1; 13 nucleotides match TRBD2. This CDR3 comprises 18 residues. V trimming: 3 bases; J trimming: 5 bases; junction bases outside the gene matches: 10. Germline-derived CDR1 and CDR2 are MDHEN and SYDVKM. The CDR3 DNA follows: TGTGCCAGCAGTTTTGGACTAGCGGGAGAGTATGGGGACAATGAGCAGTTCTTC. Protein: CASSFGLAGEYGDNEQFF. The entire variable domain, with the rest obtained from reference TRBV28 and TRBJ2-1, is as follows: DVKVTQSSRYLVKRTGEKVFLECVQDMDHENMFWYRQDPGLGLRLIYFSYDVKMKEKGDIPEGYSVSREKKERFSLILESASTNQTSMYLCASSFGLAGEYGDNEQFFGPGTRLTVL.

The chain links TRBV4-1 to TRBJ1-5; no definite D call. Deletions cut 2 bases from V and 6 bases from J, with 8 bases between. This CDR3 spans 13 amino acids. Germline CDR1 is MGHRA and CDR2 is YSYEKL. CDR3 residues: CASSQNPSQPQHF. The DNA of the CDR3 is TGCGCCAGCAGCCAAAACCCGAGTCAGCCCCAGCATTTT.

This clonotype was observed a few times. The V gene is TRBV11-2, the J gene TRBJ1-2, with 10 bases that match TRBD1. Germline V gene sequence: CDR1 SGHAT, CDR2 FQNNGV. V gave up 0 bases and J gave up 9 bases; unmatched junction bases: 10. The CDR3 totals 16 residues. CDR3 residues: CASSLEGTGVITRYTF. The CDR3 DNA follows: TGTGCCAGCAGCTTAGAGGGGACAGGGGTTATAACCCGCTACACCTTC. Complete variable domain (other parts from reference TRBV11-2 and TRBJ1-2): EAGVAQSPRYKIIEKRQSVAFWCNPISGHATLYWYQQILGQGPKLLIQFQNNGVVDDSQLPKDRFSAERLKGVDSTLKIQPAKLEDSAVYLCASSLEGTGVITRYTFGSGTRLTVV.

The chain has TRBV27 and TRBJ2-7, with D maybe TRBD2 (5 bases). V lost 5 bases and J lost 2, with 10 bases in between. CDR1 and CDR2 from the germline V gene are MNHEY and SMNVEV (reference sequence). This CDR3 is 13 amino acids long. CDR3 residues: CASSRGLTYEQYF. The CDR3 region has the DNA TGTGCCAGCAGTCGCGGGCTGACCTACGAGCAGTACTTC.

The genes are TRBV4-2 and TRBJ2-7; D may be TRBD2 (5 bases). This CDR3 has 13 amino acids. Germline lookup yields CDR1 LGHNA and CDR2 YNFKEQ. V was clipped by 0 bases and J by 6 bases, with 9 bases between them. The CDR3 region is CASSQEFGGEQYF. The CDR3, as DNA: TGTGCCAGCAGCCAAGAATTTGGAGGCGAGCAGTACTTC.

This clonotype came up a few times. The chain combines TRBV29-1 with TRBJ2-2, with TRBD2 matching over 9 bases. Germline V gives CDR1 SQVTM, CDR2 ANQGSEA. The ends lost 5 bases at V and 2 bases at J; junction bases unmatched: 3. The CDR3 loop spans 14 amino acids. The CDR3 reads CSVRGGVNTGELFF. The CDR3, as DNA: TGCAGCGTTCGCGGGGGGGTTAACACCGGGGAGCTGTTTTTT.

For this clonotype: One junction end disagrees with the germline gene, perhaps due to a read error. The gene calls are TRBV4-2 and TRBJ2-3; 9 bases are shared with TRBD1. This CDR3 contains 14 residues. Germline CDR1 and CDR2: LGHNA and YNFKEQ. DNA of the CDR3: TGTGCAAGCAGCCCACTCGGGGACAGGGTGACGCAGTATTTT. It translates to CASSPLGDRVTQYF.

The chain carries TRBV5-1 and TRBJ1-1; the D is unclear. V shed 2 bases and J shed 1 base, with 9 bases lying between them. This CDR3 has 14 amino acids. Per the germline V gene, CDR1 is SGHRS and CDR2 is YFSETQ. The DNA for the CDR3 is TGCGCCAGCAGCTTTGAGACAAAGAACACTGAAGCTTTCTTT. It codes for CASSFETKNTEAFF.

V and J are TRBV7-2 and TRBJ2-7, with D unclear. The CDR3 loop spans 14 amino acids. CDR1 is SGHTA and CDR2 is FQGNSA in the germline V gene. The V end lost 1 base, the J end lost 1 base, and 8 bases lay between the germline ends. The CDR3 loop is CASSLGSESYEQYF. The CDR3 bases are TGTGCCAGCAGCTTAGGTTCGGAGTCCTACGAGCAGTACTTC.

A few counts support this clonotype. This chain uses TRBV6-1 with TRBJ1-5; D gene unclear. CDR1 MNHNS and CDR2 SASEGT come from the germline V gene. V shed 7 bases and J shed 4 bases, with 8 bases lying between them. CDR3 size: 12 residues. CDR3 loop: CASTRGNQPQHF. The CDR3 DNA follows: TGTGCCAGCACCCGGGGTAATCAGCCCCAGCATTTT.

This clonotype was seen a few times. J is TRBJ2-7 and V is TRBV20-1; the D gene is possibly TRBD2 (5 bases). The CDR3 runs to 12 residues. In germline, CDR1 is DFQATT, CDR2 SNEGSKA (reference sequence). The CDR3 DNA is TGCAGCGGGATTCACACCGCGTACGAGCAGTACTTC. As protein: CSGIHTAYEQYF.

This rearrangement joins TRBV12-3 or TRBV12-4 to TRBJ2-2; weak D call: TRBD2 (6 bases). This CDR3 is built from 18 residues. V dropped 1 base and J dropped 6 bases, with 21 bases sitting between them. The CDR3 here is CASSLGEMGVLASGELFF. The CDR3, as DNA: TGTGCCAGCAGTTTAGGGGAGATGGGGGTACTAGCATCCGGGGAGCTGTTTTTT.

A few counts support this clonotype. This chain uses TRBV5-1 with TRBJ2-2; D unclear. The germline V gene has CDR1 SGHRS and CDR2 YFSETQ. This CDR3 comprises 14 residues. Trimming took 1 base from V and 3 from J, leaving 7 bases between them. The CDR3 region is CASSLSEYTGELFF. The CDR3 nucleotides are TGCGCCAGCAGCTTGAGCGAATACACCGGGGAGCTGTTTTTT.

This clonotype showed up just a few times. CDR3 DNA sequence: TGTGCCATCAGTGAGTCGCAGGGAGAGACCCAGTACTTC. It translates to CAISESQGETQYF. This chain links TRBV10-3 with TRBJ2-5, with a weak D call TRBD1 (5 bases). The V end lost 0 bases, the J end lost 4 bases, and 6 bases lay between the germline ends. CDR1 is ENHRY, CDR2 SYGVKD, per germline. The CDR3 loop spans 13 amino acids.

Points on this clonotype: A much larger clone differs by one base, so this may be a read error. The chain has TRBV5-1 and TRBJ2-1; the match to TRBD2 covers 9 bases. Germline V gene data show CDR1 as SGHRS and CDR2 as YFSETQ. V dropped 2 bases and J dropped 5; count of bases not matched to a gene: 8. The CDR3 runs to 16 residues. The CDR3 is CASSLGIAGAHNEQFF. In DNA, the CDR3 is TGCGCCAGCAGCTTAGGAATAGCGGGAGCCCACAATGAGCAGTTCTTC.

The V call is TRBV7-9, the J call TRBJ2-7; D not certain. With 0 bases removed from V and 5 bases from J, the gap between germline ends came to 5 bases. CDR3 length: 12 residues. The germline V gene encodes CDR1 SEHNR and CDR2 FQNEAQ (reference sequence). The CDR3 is CASSLALHEQYF. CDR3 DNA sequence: TGTGCCAGCAGCTTAGCCCTCCACGAGCAGTACTTC.

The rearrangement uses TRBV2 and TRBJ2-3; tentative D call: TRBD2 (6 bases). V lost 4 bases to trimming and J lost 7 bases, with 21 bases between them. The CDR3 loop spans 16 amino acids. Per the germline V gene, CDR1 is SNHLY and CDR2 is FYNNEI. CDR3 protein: CASSGWEASAAYTQYF. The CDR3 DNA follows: TGTGCCAGCAGTGGGTGGGAGGCTAGCGCCGCCTATACGCAGTATTTT.

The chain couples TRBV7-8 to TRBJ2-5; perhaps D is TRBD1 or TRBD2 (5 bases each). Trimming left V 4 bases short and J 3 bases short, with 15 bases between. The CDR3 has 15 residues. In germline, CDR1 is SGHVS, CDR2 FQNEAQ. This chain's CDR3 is CASSSGVGAKETQYF. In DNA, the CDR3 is TGTGCCAGCAGCTCTGGGGTCGGGGCAAAAGAGACCCAGTACTTC. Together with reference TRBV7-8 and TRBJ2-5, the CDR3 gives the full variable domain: GAGVSQSPRYKVAKRGQDVALRCDPISGHVSLFWYQQALGQGPEFLTYFQNEAQLDKSGLPSDRFFAERPEGSVSTLKIQRTQQEDSAVYLCASSSGVGAKETQYFGPGTRLLVL.

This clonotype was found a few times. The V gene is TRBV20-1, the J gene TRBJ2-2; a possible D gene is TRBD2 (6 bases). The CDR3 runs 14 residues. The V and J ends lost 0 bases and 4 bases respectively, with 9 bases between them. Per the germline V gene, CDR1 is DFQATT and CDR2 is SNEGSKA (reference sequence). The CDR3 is CSARDLGGTGELFF. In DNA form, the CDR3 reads TGCAGTGCTAGAGACTTGGGAGGCACCGGGGAGCTGTTTTTT.

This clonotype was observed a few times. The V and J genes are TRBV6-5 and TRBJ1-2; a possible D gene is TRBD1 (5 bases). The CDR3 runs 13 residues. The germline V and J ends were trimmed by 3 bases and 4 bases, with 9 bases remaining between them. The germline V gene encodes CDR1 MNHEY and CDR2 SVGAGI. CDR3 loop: CASSYGDGYGYTF. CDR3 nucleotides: TGTGCCAGCAGTTATGGGGACGGCTATGGCTACACCTTC.

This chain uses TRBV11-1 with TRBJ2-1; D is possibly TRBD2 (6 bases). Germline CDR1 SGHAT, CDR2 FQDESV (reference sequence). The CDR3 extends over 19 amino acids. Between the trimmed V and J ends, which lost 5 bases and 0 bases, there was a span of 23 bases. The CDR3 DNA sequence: TGTGCCAGCAGCCACTGGGGGGACTCGAAAGCCAGCTCCTACAATGAGCAGTTCTTC. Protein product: CASSHWGDSKASSYNEQFF. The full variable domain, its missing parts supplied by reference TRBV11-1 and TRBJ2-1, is EAEVAQSPRYKITEKSQAVAFWCDPISGHATLYWYRQILGQGPELLVQFQDESVVDDSQLPKDRFSAERLKGVDSTLKIQPAELGDSAMYLCASSHWGDSKASSYNEQFFGPGTRLTVL.

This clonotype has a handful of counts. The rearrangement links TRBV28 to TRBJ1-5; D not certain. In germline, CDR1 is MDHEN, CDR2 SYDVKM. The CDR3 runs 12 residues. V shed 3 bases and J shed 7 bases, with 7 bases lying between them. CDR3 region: CASSLEEQPQHF. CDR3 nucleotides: TGTGCCAGCAGTTTGGAGGAGCAGCCCCAGCATTTT.